These 9 T cell receptor beta chains were sequenced from one sample in a study of T cell responses to AZD1222 COVID-19 vaccine. Profiling relied on immunoSEQ multiplex PCR, and the TCRdb table lists in-frame clones only, not all of them. The sample records about 210,000 clones, roughly 94% being singletons. The sequencing used peripheral blood, collected 28 days after the second dose of the MenACWY control vaccine. The receptors here all came from an adult who received the MenACWY meningococcal vaccine as a control.

The chain couples TRBV30 to TRBJ2-7; D gene uncertain. Trimming pared 1 base from V and 3 bases from J, leaving 10 bases between. The CDR3 extends over 13 amino acids. CDR1 GTSNPN and CDR2 SVGIG come from the germline V gene (reference sequence). This CDR3 reads CAWSATDGYEQYF. For the CDR3, the DNA is TGTGCCTGGAGTGCCACGGACGGCTACGAGCAGTACTTC.

The genes are TRBV5-1 and TRBJ2-1; TRBD2 agrees at 15 bases. Trimming cost V 1 base and J 2 bases; bases outside gene matches: 1. Germline lookup yields CDR1 SGHRS and CDR2 YFSETQ. CDR3 length: 17 residues. The CDR3 DNA follows: TGCGCCAGCAGCTTGAGGACTAGCGGGGGGGCCTACAATGAGCAGTTCTTC. The encoded protein is CASSLRTSGGAYNEQFF.

This chain connects TRBV6-2 or TRBV6-3 to TRBJ1-6; D not certain. This CDR3 is built from 12 residues. Germline loops: CDR1 MNHEY, CDR2 SVGEGT. V was clipped by 2 bases and J by 7 bases, with 3 bases between them. The chain's CDR3 is CASSYVNSPLHF. For the CDR3, the DNA is TGTGCCAGCAGTTACGTGAATTCACCCCTCCACTTT.

The V gene is TRBV2, the J gene TRBJ1-2, with a weak D call TRBD1 (5 bases). In germline, CDR1 is SNHLY, CDR2 FYNNEI. This CDR3 has 13 residues. V dropped 7 bases and J dropped 0 bases, with 9 bases sitting between them. CDR3 DNA sequence: TGTGCCAGCATTGGGGGATCTAACTATGGCTACACCTTC. Translating it yields CASIGGSNYGYTF.

V gene TRBV7-8 combines with J gene TRBJ2-7, with D unclear. Germline lookup yields CDR1 SGHVS and CDR2 FQNEAQ. CDR3 length: 13 amino acids. Trimming stripped 1 base from V and 3 bases from J, with 7 bases between. The CDR3 DNA reads TGTGCCAGCAGCTTAGATACTCTCTACGAGCAGTACTTC. Encoded protein: CASSLDTLYEQYF. Based on the CDR3 plus reference TRBV7-8 and TRBJ2-7, the full variable domain is GAGVSQSPRYKVAKRGQDVALRCDPISGHVSLFWYQQALGQGPEFLTYFQNEAQLDKSGLPSDRFFAERPEGSVSTLKIQRTQQEDSAVYLCASSLDTLYEQYFGPGTRLTVT.

The gene calls are TRBV28 and TRBJ2-7; the D is unclear. From germline, CDR1 is MDHEN and CDR2 SYDVKM. V lost 4 bases and J lost 4, with 5 bases in between. The CDR3 consists of 11 residues. CDR3 amino acids: CASSYSYEQYF. CDR3 coding DNA: TGTGCCAGCAGTTACAGTTACGAGCAGTACTTC.

The J gene is TRBJ2-3, the V gene TRBV28, with 10 bases aligning to TRBD1. The trim removed 2 bases at V and 4 bases at J, leaving 9 bases unmatched. This CDR3 has 17 residues. The germline gives CDR1 MDHEN, CDR2 SYDVKM. CDR3 residues: CASSLTGGTGVSDTQYF. Here the CDR3 DNA reads TGTGCCAGCAGTTTAACCGGTGGGACAGGGGTGTCAGATACGCAGTATTTT.

The genes are TRBV13 and TRBJ1-5; no definite D call. CDR1 is PRHDT and CDR2 is FYEKMQ in the germline V gene (reference sequence). The CDR3 has 14 amino acids. V gave up 0 bases and J gave up 4 bases, with 7 bases separating them. This chain's CDR3 is CASSLGRTNQPQHF. CDR3 coding DNA: TGTGCCAGCAGCTTAGGACGCACAAATCAGCCCCAGCATTTT.

The chain is built from TRBV6-1 and TRBJ1-5; no clear D. The germline V and J ends were trimmed by 1 base and 4 bases, with 5 bases remaining between them. This CDR3 comprises 13 residues. The germline gives CDR1 MNHNS, CDR2 SASEGT. The CDR3 region is CASSEGINQPQHF. The CDR3 DNA reads as TGTGCCAGCAGTGAAGGAATAAATCAGCCCCAGCATTTT.